Listed here are 16 T cell receptor beta chains from one sample, sequenced in a study of regulatory T cells in long-lasting Graves disease. Building of the TCR beta libraries involved iRepertoire HTBI primers and Arm-PCR of CDR3 regions. Each CDR3 protein is one row after TCRdb ran MiXCR on the multiplex PCR reads. This table holds 360,000 or so distinct CDR3 sequences, roughly 25% found once. Specified time point: persistent/refractory GD, antithyroid drugs over 5 years with positive TRAb. RNA isolated from PBMCs was used to make the TCR library. Sequenced here: peripheral blood mononuclear cells (PBMCs), sampled when the disease was refractory, from a patient treated with antithyroid drugs. These receptors were collected from a woman in her thirties or forties with Graves disease.

This clonotype appeared a few times. The J gene is TRBJ2-6, the V gene TRBV2, with 10 bases aligning to TRBD2. V lost 6 bases, J lost 1 base, and 12 bases stayed unmatched. Germline V CDR1 and CDR2: SNHLY, FYNNEI. This CDR3 region has 19 residues. The CDR3 region is CASSLGPGTSASGANVLTF. CDR3 DNA sequence: TGTGCCAGCAGCTTAGGCCCCGGGACTAGCGCATCTGGGGCCAACGTCCTGACTTTC.

The J gene is TRBJ2-2, the V gene TRBV30; a possible D gene is TRBD2 (5 bases). Trimming took 2 bases from V and 6 from J, leaving 16 bases between them. Looked up from germline, CDR1 is GTSNPN and CDR2 is SVGIG (reference sequence). There are 15 residues in the CDR3. The CDR3 spells CAWSKEASLAGELFF. The CDR3 nucleotides read TGTGCCTGGAGTAAGGAAGCTAGCCTCGCCGGGGAGCTGTTTTTT.

The chain uses TRBV6-2 or TRBV6-3 and TRBJ2-7; no reliable D call. Trimming took 8 bases from V and 4 from J, leaving 15 bases between them. CDR1 MNHEY and CDR2 SVGEGT come from the germline V gene. This CDR3 contains 13 residues. CDR3 loop: CASSPVSGYEQYF. Written as DNA, the CDR3 is TGTGCCAGCTCACCCGTCAGTGGTTACGAGCAGTACTTC.

As for this clonotype: Just one base apart from a much larger clone, this may be a read error. This sequence joins TRBV2 and TRBJ2-7; TRBD1 matches 9 bases. This CDR3 region has 14 residues. The trim removed 7 bases at V and 2 bases at J, leaving 6 bases unmatched. Looked up from germline, CDR1 is SNHLY and CDR2 is FYNNEI. This CDR3 is CASTTGTGTYEQYF. The CDR3 nucleotides read TGTGCCAGCACCACCGGGACAGGGACCTACGAGCAGTACTTC.

As concerns this clonotype: This sequence is one base from a far larger clone and is likely a read error. The chain joins TRBV6-1 to TRBJ2-1; TRBD2 matches 13 bases. After removal of 10 bases from V and 10 bases from J, the junction contained 10 bases not matched to a gene. This CDR3 spans 14 amino acids. CDR1 is MNHNS and CDR2 is SASEGT in the germline V gene. The CDR3 nucleotides read TGTGCCACCGCCGGGACTAGCGGGATGCACGAGCAGTTCTTC. It is translated as CATAGTSGMHEQFF.

This rearrangement joins TRBV7-2 to TRBJ2-1; no reliable D call. The germline gives CDR1 SGHTA, CDR2 FQGNSA. V was trimmed by 1 base and J by 6 bases, leaving 10 bases between them. The CDR3 is 14 amino acids. For the CDR3, the DNA is TGTGCCAGCAGCTTAGGGTACTCGGGCAATGAGCAGTTCTTC. Amino acids: CASSLGYSGNEQFF.

In its sample, this clonotype was seen a few times. The chain combines TRBV6-1 with TRBJ2-7, with D tentatively TRBD1 (6 bases). There are 13 residues in the CDR3. The V end was cut by 10 bases, the J end by 4 bases, with 17 bases between. Germline V gene data show CDR1 as MNHNS and CDR2 as SASEGT. CDR3 sequence reads: CATNRAGNYEQYF. CDR3 nucleotide sequence: TGTGCCACCAACAGGGCAGGGAATTACGAGCAGTACTTC.

The table lists this clonotype with many counts. V usage is TRBV2 and J usage is TRBJ1-2; a possible D gene is TRBD1 (5 bases). V gave up 5 bases and J gave up 2 bases, with 15 bases separating them. The CDR3 loop spans 15 amino acids. The germline V gene has CDR1 SNHLY and CDR2 FYNNEI. The CDR3 spells CASSKTGSPNYGYTF. The CDR3 bases are TGTGCCAGCAGTAAAACAGGATCCCCAAACTATGGCTACACCTTC.

This clonotype was observed many times. The V and J genes are TRBV12-3 or TRBV12-4 and TRBJ1-5, with TRBD1 matching over 8 bases. The CDR3 spans 15 residues. V dropped 1 base and J dropped 7; count of bases not matched to a gene: 6. This chain's CDR3 is CASSLGQGAWQPQHF. For the CDR3, the DNA is TGTGCCAGCAGTTTAGGGCAGGGGGCCTGGCAGCCCCAGCATTTT.

This clonotype was detected only a few times. The chain is built from TRBV7-9 and TRBJ1-1, with D unclear. The CDR3 has 12 amino acids. Trimming pared 4 bases from V and 8 bases from J, leaving 11 bases between. Germline CDR1 SEHNR, CDR2 FQNEAQ (reference sequence). The CDR3 nucleotides read TGTGCCAGCAGCTGGGGAGGCGGCGAAGCTTTCTTT. It codes for CASSWGGGEAFF.

This clonotype was detected ten times or more. The chain uses TRBV2 and TRBJ2-5; D is unclear. The CDR3 runs to 13 residues. Germline V gives CDR1 SNHLY, CDR2 FYNNEI. V was cut by 7 bases and J by 2 bases, with 11 bases left in between. The CDR3 region has the DNA TGTGCCAGCACCCCCCGCGGACAAGAGACCCAGTACTTC. It specifies CASTPRGQETQYF.

This clonotype came up many times. The J gene is TRBJ1-4, the V gene TRBV10-3, with D possibly being TRBD1 (5 bases). V lost 4 bases and J lost 8, with 14 bases in between. CDR1 is ENHRY and CDR2 is SYGVKD in the germline V gene. The CDR3 has 14 amino acids. The DNA for the CDR3 is TGTGCCATCAGTGGTGGGGGATCGGGCGAAAAACTGTTTTTT. Protein sequence: CAISGGGSGEKLFF.

This sequence joins TRBV18 and TRBJ2-3, with D possibly TRBD1 on 5 matching bases. The CDR3 loop spans 15 amino acids. The V and J ends lost 3 bases and 6 bases respectively, with 16 bases between them. From germline, CDR1 is KGHSH and CDR2 LQKENI. CDR3 sequence (DNA): TGTGCCAGCTCACCGTTTGTTGGGGCCGGGGATACGCAGTATTTT. Encoded protein: CASSPFVGAGDTQYF. Complete variable domain (other parts from reference TRBV18 and TRBJ2-3): NAGVMQNPRHLVRRRGQEARLRCSPMKGHSHVYWYRQLPEEGLKFMVYLQKENIIDESGMPKERFSAEFPKEGPSILRIQQVVRGDSAAYFCASSPFVGAGDTQYFGPGTRLTVL.

This clonotype was observed at least ten times. The chain has TRBV11-2 and TRBJ2-2; TRBD2 agrees at 9 bases. The trim removed 2 bases at V and 2 bases at J, leaving 3 bases unmatched. Germline V CDR1 and CDR2: SGHAT, FQNNGV. The CDR3 has 16 residues. The CDR3 loop is CASSLFSGSNTGELFF. DNA of the CDR3: TGTGCCAGCAGCTTATTTAGCGGGAGTAACACCGGGGAGCTGTTTTTT.

This clonotype appeared many times. The gene calls are TRBV20-1 and TRBJ1-3; D unresolved. Germline V gene lookup returns CDR1 DFQATT and CDR2 SNEGSKA (reference sequence). The CDR3 has 14 residues. V was shortened by 3 bases and J by 0 bases, with 9 bases between the two germline ends. The CDR3 DNA reads as TGCAGTGCTAGGCCAGACTCCTCTGGAAACACCATATATTTT. Protein product: CSARPDSSGNTIYF.

A word on this clonotype: One junction end disagrees with the germline gene, perhaps due to a read error. The rearrangement uses TRBV7-3 and TRBJ1-4, with 8 nucleotides matching TRBD1. CDR1 is SGHTA and CDR2 is FQGTGA in the germline V gene. The CDR3 totals 16 residues. The DNA for the CDR3 is TGCGCCAGCAGCCGACACGACGGGACAGGCGCTCAAAAACTGTTTTTT. It translates to CASSRHDGTGAQKLFF.